The TCR beta chain under discussion was sequenced for a study of T cell responses to AZD1222 COVID-19 vaccine. Study observations and caveats: Unmutated variant regions are reportedly the target of nearly half of TCRs that are spike-specific.

This CDR3 contains 13 residues. The germline CDR1 and CDR2 sequences are GTSNPN and SVGIG (reference sequence). Trimming took off 5 bases at V and 9 bases at J, with 18 bases between the two ends. Here immunoSEQ multiplex PCR was the method, and the copy in TCRdb shows in-frame clones only, minus some. The data hold roughly 120,000 clones, with about 90% observed a single time. This clone was seen a single time. The antigen remains unidentified. This TCR was sampled from an adult who received the AZD1222 COVID-19 vaccine. Sequencing used peripheral blood, obtained 28 days after the second AZD1222 dose. The chain joins TRBV30 to TRBJ2-3; D is unclear. The chain's CDR3 is CAWGPGVKGTQYF. For the CDR3, the DNA is TGTGCCTGGGGCCCCGGCGTGAAAGGAACGCAGTATTTT.